Listed below are T cell receptor beta chains from one sample, sequenced in a study of identical twins. TCRdb used MiXCR to reprocess the 5' RACE reads, holding one entry per CDR3 protein. The sample gives just under 650,000 distinct CDR3 sequences, under 8.5% of which show up once; roughly 1.6% is in the top ten. These data were also reused for a study on yellow fever vaccine responses in identical twins.

The specimen sequenced was PBMCs. The receptor source for this set is a young woman in good health. Each CDR3 is given with its conserved first and last residue. Each record gives: clone size, D gene, V gene, J gene, CDR3 DNA, CDR3 protein. D genes are given only for firm matches. The size of a clone is reported for some rows only, either as once, few or many, or as a class for expanded clones.

few	.	TRBV7-9	TRBJ1-1	TGTGCCAGCAGCTTACCCAGGGGACCGAACACTGAAGCTTTCTTT	CASSLPRGPNTEAFF
.	.	TRBV2	TRBJ1-5	TGTGCCAGCAGTGAGGGGAGAGGGAATCAGCCCCAGCATTTT	CASSEGRGNQPQHF
many	TRBD1	TRBV27	TRBJ2-2	TGTGCCAGCAGGCTAGAGGGGACAGGGTCTGTAACCGGGGAGCTGTTTTTT	CASRLEGTGSVTGELFF
many	TRBD2	TRBV20-1	TRBJ2-3	TGCAGTGCTAGAATCCCCGGGACTAGGGCAGATACGCAGTATTTT	CSARIPGTRADTQYF
.	.	TRBV14	TRBJ2-1	TGTGCCAGCAGCCCTGGGCCAGAGCAGTTCTTC	CASSPGPEQFF
few	TRBD2	TRBV29-1	TRBJ2-5	TGCAGCGTTGAAGGGCTAGCGGGAACGTACCAAGAGACCCAGTACTTC	CSVEGLAGTYQETQYF
.	.	TRBV10-3	TRBJ1-1	TGTGCCATCAGTGAGTTAGGGGGGGGCACTGAAGCTTTCTTT	CAISELGGGTEAFF
.	.	TRBV4-1	TRBJ1-5	TGCGCCTGCAGCCAGGACGGGACACCACATCAGCCCCAGCATTTT	CACSQDGTPHQPQHF
many	TRBD2	TRBV5-1	TRBJ2-3	TGCGCCAGCAGCTTAGGGCGGGAGCCGACAGATACGCAGTATTTT	CASSLGREPTDTQYF
many	TRBD1	TRBV14	TRBJ2-1	TGTGCCAGCAGCCAGGCTGGACAGGGGAAAACCTACAATGAGCAGTTCTTC	CASSQAGQGKTYNEQFF
many	.	TRBV28	TRBJ1-2	TGTGCCAGCAGCGATGGGGCCGTCAACTATGGCTACACCTTC	CASSDGAVNYGYTF
.	TRBD2	TRBV7-6	TRBJ2-7	TGTGCCAGCAGCCAAGGACTAGCGGGAGGAATGCAGTACTTC	CASSQGLAGGMQYF
many	TRBD2	TRBV14	TRBJ2-1	TGTGCCAGCAGCCATGTCCCGGGACTAGCGAAGAGCTCCTACAATGAGCAGTTCTTC	CASSHVPGLAKSSYNEQFF
many	TRBD1	TRBV20-1	TRBJ2-1	TGCAGTGCTAGAGTGGGACAGAAATTCAATGAGCAGTTCTTC	CSARVGQKFNEQFF
few	.	TRBV29-1	TRBJ1-5	TGCAGCGTTTCGGTAGTAGAGCAATATAGCAATCAGCCCCAGCATTTT	CSVSVVEQYSNQPQHF
.	.	TRBV12-3/TRBV12-4	TRBJ2-3	TGTGCCAGCAGTTTAGAAGGGAGTCGAGATACGCAGTATTTT	CASSLEGSRDTQYF
few	.	TRBV6-5	TRBJ2-3	TGTGCCAGCAGTTACTCGACTACCACCTTCGCCGGAGATACGCAGTATTTT	CASSYSTTTFAGDTQYF
.	.	TRBV7-8	TRBJ2-5	TGTGCCAGCAGCTCTCGTTTCCAGGAGACCCAGTACTTC	CASSSRFQETQYF
few	.	TRBV6-1	TRBJ1-4	TGTGCCAGCTCTAAGGGGGTCCTGATTGAAAAACTGTTTTTT	CASSKGVLIEKLFF
.	TRBD1	TRBV29-1	TRBJ2-1	TGCAGCGCCATAGGGGACAGGGGCAATGAGCAGTTCTTC	CSAIGDRGNEQFF
.	TRBD1	TRBV19	TRBJ2-6	TGTGCCAGTAGTACCACAGGGGCTGGGGCCAACGTCCTGACTTTC	CASSTTGAGANVLTF
many	.	TRBV5-1	TRBJ2-7	TGCGCCAGCAGCTGGAGCTCCGGGCCTGGGGGCGAGCAGTACTTC	CASSWSSGPGGEQYF
.	.	TRBV2	TRBJ2-3	TGTGCCAGCAGTGAAACCGGATCTCCAGATACGCAGTATTTT	CASSETGSPDTQYF
few	.	TRBV5-6	TRBJ2-2	TGTGCCAGCAGCTCCCCAGCGGGCCACTACACCGGGGAGCTGTTTTTT	CASSSPAGHYTGELFF
many	.	TRBV7-6	TRBJ2-7	TGTGCCAGCAGCTCCCGAAAGACCTACTACGAGCAGTACTTC	CASSSRKTYYEQYF
few	TRBD2	TRBV3-1	TRBJ2-7	TGTGCCAGCAGCCCGGGGGGACTAGCGGGATCCTACGAGCAGTACTTC	CASSPGGLAGSYEQYF
few	TRBD2	TRBV29-1	TRBJ2-7	TGCAGCGTTGGTAGCGGGAGGTTCTACGAGCAGTACTTC	CSVGSGRFYEQYF
few	.	TRBV6-4	TRBJ2-6	TGTGCCAGCAGTTTCCGAACTGGGGCCAACGTCCTGACTTTC	CASSFRTGANVLTF
many	.	TRBV28	TRBJ2-2	TGTGCCAGCAGTAAAACAGGGTCCGGGATCAAGCTGTTTTTT	CASSKTGSGIKLFF
few	TRBD2	TRBV6-1	TRBJ2-1	TGTGCCAGCAGCCCCCGGACTAGCGGGAAGAATGAGCAGTTCTTC	CASSPRTSGKNEQFF
.	.	TRBV11-2	TRBJ1-3	TGTGCCAGCAGCTTAGTCGGTCTTGGAAACACCATATATTTT	CASSLVGLGNTIYF
many	.	TRBV14	TRBJ2-3	TGTGCCAGCAGCCAAGTTCAGGGCTCAGATACGCAGTATTTT	CASSQVQGSDTQYF
.	.	TRBV4-1	TRBJ1-6	TGCGCCAGCAGCCAAGACGATCTGGGGGGTTCACCCCTCCACTTT	CASSQDDLGGSPLHF
.	.	TRBV2	TRBJ1-2	TGTGCCAGCAGTGACAGGGAGAGCTATGGCTACACCTTC	CASSDRESYGYTF